Sequencing of this TCR beta chain was carried out in a study of blood T cell repertoires in COVID-19. Background on the study: Nucleic acid was either cDNA or gDNA, and it came from T cells, B-cell-depleted T cells, or PBMCs.

The V gene's germline CDR1 is MNHNY and CDR2 SVGAGI (reference sequence). Trimming removed 8 bases from V and 6 bases from J; junction bases left unmatched: 5. The CDR3 contains 13 residues. In the original analysis: Using reference gene primer amplification, nucleated cell counts were estimated. The data were produced by immunoSEQ multiplex PCR, yet TCRdb's version contains in-frame clones alone and is incomplete. V, J and clone size are those of that table, while D and trimming were read from the DNA. The sample holds around 94,000 clones, approximately 86% seen once. The clonotype was recovered from a man at least 80 years old with acute or convalescent COVID-19. The rearrangement links TRBV6-6 to TRBJ2-2, with 8 bases aligning to TRBD1. Sequencing was done on a sample of peripheral blood. The CDR3 region is CASVDREAGELFF. CDR3 DNA sequence: TGTGCCAGCGTGGACAGGGAAGCCGGGGAGCTGTTTTTT.